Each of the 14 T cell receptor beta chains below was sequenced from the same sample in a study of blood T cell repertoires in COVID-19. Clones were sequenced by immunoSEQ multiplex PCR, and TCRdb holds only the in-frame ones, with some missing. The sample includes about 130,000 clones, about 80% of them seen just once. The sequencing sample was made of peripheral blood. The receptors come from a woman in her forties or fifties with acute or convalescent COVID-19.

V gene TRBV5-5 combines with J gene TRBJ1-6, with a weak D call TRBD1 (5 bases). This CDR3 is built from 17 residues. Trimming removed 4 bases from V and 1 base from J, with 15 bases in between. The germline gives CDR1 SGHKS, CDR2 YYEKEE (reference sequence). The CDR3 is CASSGFRVDSYNSPLHF. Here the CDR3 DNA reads TGTGCCAGCAGCGGTTTCAGGGTCGATTCCTATAATTCACCCCTCCACTTT.

The CDR3 DNA reads TGCGCCAGCAGCCACGCCGGGACAGGTGGCTACACCTTC. This translates into CASSHAGTGGYTF. The chain combines TRBV4-1 with TRBJ1-2; 8 bases map to TRBD1. The V and J ends lost 3 bases and 7 bases, in that order; junction bases with no gene match: 4. The CDR3 runs 13 residues. In germline, CDR1 is MGHRA, CDR2 YSYEKL.

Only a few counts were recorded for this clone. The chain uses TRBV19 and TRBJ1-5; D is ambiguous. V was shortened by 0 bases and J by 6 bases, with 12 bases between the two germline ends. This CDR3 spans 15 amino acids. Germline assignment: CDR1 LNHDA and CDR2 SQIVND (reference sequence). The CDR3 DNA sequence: TGTGCCAGTAGTATAGAGGGGAGGCGGAGTCAGCCCCAGCATTTT. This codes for CASSIEGRRSQPQHF.

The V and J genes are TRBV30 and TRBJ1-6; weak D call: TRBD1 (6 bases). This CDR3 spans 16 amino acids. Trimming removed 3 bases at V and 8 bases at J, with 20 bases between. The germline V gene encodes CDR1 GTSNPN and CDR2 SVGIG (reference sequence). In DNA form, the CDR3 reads TGTGCCTGGAGCCCAAGCGGGGGCCTAGTCGATTCACCCCTCCACTTT. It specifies CAWSPSGGLVDSPLHF.

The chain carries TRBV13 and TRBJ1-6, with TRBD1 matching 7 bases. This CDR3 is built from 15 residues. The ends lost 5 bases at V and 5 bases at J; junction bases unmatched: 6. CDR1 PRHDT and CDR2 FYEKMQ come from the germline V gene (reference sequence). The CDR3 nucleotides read TGTGCCAGCAGCCGGGGACAGTTGAATAATTCACCCCTCCACTTT. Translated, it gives CASSRGQLNNSPLHF. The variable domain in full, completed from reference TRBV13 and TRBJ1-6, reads AAGVIQSPRHLIKEKRETATLKCYPIPRHDTVYWYQQGPGQDPQFLISFYEKMQSDKGSIPDRFSAQQFSDYHSELNMSSLELGDSALYFCASSRGQLNNSPLHFGNGTRLTVT.

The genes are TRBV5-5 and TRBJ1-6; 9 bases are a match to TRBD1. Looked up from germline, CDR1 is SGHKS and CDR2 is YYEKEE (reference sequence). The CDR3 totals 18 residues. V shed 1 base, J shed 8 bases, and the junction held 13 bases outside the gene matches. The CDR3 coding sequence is TGTGCCAGCAGCTTGTGGACAGGGGTCCAGGGTGGTTATTCACCCCTCCACTTT. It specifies CASSLWTGVQGGYSPLHF.

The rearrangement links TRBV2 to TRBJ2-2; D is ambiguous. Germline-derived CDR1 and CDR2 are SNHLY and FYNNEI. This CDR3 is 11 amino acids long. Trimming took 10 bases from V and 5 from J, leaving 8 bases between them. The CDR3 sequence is CAILRTGELFF. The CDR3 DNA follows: TGTGCCATTCTACGAACCGGGGAGCTGTTTTTT.

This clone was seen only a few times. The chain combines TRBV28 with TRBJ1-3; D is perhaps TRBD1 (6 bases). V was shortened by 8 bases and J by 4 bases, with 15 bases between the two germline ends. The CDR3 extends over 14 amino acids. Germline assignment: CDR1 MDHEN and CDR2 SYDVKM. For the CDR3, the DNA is TGTGCCAGCCGGCGCCAGGGGACAGGAAACACCATATATTTT. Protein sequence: CASRRQGTGNTIYF.

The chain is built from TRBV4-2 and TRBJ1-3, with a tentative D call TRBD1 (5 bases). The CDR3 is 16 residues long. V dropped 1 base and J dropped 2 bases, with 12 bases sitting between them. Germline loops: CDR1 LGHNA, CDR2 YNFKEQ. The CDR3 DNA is TGTGCCAGCAGCCAAGGCGGGACCGGAGCTGGAAACACCATATATTTT. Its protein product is CASSQGGTGAGNTIYF.

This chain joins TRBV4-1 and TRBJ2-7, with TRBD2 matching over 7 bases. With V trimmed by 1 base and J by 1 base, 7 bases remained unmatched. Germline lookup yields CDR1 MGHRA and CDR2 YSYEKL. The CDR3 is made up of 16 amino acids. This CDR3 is CASSQAWGGASYEQYF. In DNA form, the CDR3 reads TGCGCCAGCAGCCAAGCATGGGGGGGAGCGTCCTACGAGCAGTACTTC.

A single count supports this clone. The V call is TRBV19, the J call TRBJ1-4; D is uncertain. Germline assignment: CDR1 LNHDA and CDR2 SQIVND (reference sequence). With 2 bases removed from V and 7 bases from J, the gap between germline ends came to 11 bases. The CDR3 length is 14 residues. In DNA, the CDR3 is TGTGCCAGTAGTATAAGCTGGTCAGGTGAAAAACTGTTTTTT. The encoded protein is CASSISWSGEKLFF.

In DNA form, the CDR3 reads TGTGCCAGCAGTAATACAGGGGACTCTGGAAACACCATATATTTT. As protein: CASSNTGDSGNTIYF. The chain combines TRBV7-2 with TRBJ1-3; 7 bases align to TRBD1. The V segment lost 6 bases and the J segment 0 bases; nucleotides outside the gene matches: 5. Germline loops: CDR1 SGHTA, CDR2 FQGNSA. The CDR3 consists of 15 residues. Full variable domain (rest looked up from reference TRBV7-2 and TRBJ1-3): GAGVSQSPSNKVTEKGKDVELRCDPISGHTALYWYRQSLGQGLEFLIYFQGNSAPDKSGLPSDRFSAERTGGSVSTLTIQRTQQEDSAVYLCASSNTGDSGNTIYFGEGSWLTVV.

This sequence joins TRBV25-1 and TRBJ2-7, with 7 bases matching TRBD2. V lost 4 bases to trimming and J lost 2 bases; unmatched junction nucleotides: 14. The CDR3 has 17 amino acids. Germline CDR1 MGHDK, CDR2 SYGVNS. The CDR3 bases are TGTGCCAGCAGTGGTGCGGGAGTGGGGGTCTACGCCTACGAGCAGTACTTC. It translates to CASSGAGVGVYAYEQYF.

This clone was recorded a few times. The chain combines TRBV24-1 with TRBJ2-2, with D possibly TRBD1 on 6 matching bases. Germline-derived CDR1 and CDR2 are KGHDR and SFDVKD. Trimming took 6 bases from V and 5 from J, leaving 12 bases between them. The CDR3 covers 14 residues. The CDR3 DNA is TGTGCCACCAGTTCCGAAACAGGGACCGGGGAGCTGTTTTTT. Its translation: CATSSETGTGELFF.